Each of the 2 T cell receptor beta chains below was sequenced from the same sample in a study of cytotoxic CD8 clonotypes in ibrutinib-treated CLL. The data were produced by immunoSEQ multiplex PCR, yet TCRdb's version contains in-frame clones alone and is incomplete. The data contain about 160,000 clones, under 90% of them seen just once; the ten biggest clones take up over 4.5%. This specimen was PBMCs, taken after 24 months of ibrutinib treatment. The receptors derive from a human donor with chronic lymphocytic leukemia.

Concerning this clone itself: Other DNA sequences in the sample encode the same CDR3. The V call is TRBV4-2, the J call TRBJ2-7; a weak D match, TRBD2 (5 bases). Trimming removed 0 bases from V and 3 bases from J, with 6 bases in between. CDR1 LGHNA and CDR2 YNFKEQ come from the germline V gene. There are 13 residues in the CDR3. CDR3 sequence: CASSQDRGYEQYF. The CDR3 region has the DNA TGTGCCAGCAGCCAAGATCGGGGCTACGAGCAGTACTTC.

At least ten counts were recorded for this clone. This chain connects TRBV19 to TRBJ1-1, with D perhaps matching TRBD1 (5 bases). Germline-derived CDR1 and CDR2 are LNHDA and SQIVND (reference sequence). Trimming cost V 3 bases and J 3 bases, with 11 bases left between them. The length of the CDR3 is 14 residues. The CDR3 spells CASSMRSGDTEAFF. Written as DNA, the CDR3 is TGTGCCAGTAGTATGCGCTCGGGGGACACTGAAGCTTTCTTT.